This T cell receptor beta chain appears in the sequencing data of a study of T-cell memory formation after mild COVID-19 (dated by TCRdb to about 2021). About the investigation overall: TCR sequence clusters from the two donors were largely donor specific. T-cell clones expanding and contracting after mild COVID-19 in a couple of donors were tracked by longitudinal TCRalpha and TCRbeta repertoire sequencing. The cohort was made up of two young adult volunteers, one female and one male, who were previously healthy. What the authors observed across the whole study: Contracting CD4+ clones appeared mostly in the CM and EM memory subsets, whereas CD8+ clones were enriched in EMRA. The detection of some responding clones in pre-infection memory suggests that pre-existing cross-reactive memory T cells joined the SARS-CoV-2 response. Only a couple of mild cases were covered by the study, and larger cohorts that include severe cases with pre-infection samples were considered necessary. Whether the second-wave clones peaking on day 37 were SARS-CoV-2 specific was not confirmed. Balanced CD4/CD8 phenotypes were observed for clones contracting from day 15 to 85, whereas a bias towards CD4+ was observed for a second wave of clones expanding from day 15 to 37.

Ficoll-Paque density gradient centrifugation was the method used to isolate PBMCs. CDR1 and CDR2, looked up from the germline V gene, are SGHRS and YFSETQ. The CDR3 contains 16 residues, cysteine and phenylalanine counted. Only the CDR3 region is kept as DNA, spanning 48 bases read in frame from base 1. V sheds 4 bases and J sheds 0 bases, leaving 11 bases between their ends. This clonotype appeared a few times. Its specific antigen is unknown. No clone much larger than this one lies a single base away; base qualities are absent. These reads were obtained on an Illumina NovaSeq 6000. cDNA libraries for TCRalpha and TCRbeta were prepared by 5'RACE using constant-segment primers, with sample barcodes and unique molecular identifiers added. RNA was extracted from every sample with Trizol reagent. Library amplification was performed in two PCR steps, and a second sample barcode and Illumina TruSeq adapters were introduced in the second step. The libraries were sequenced on an Illumina NovaSeq using 2 x 150 bp paired-end reads. From the authors' description of their analysis: Reads were demultiplexed and collapsed into UMI-guided consensus sequences with migec v1.2.7. With mixcr v2.1.11, UMI consensuses were aligned to TRA and TRB V and J templates and assembled into clonotypes. A clonotype was counted as expanded or contracted only if both edgeR and NoisET called the change significant, with noise models trained on biological replicates. edgeR calls used a false discovery rate-adjusted p below 0.01 and a log2 fold-change threshold of 1. As an exploratory analysis of dynamics, max-normalized trajectories of the 1000 most abundant clonotypes were examined with PCA combined with hierarchical clustering. Separately sequenced CD4+ and CD8+ repertoires were used to assign a CD4 or CD8 phenotype to each responding clone. Clones were called with MiXCR by TCRdb after fastp trimmed the public reads at Q25, and only in-frame beta chains were retained. Rows are combined by CDR3 protein, so each entry shows the most common genes and DNA. The V and J calls were determined by TCRdb, not by the authors. Present in this sample are a few hundred thousand distinct CDR3 sequences, 20% to 25% of which were seen just once. Of the sample, approximately 12% falls within the top ten clones.

The V and J genes are TRBV5-1 and TRBJ2-6, with no reliable assignment of the D segment. This receptor was identified in an adult woman who had mild COVID-19 (a few samples of this study predate the infection). The sample titles of this study are shuffled in the database, so cell type and time point are left out; the donor was told from shared clones. Specimen: PBMCs or a T cell subset sorted from them (not recorded which). The CDR3 region reads CASSAKAPSGANVLTF. The sequenced DNA is TGCGCCAGCAGCGCGAAAGCCCCCTCTGGGGCCAACGTCCTGACTTTC.